This T cell receptor (beta chain) is drawn from a study of T cell responses to AZD1222 COVID-19 vaccine. General study results and limits: Donor demographics were predominantly white British with a female majority; clonal diversity may be underestimated.

This table comes from immunoSEQ multiplex PCR, and its TCRdb copy is limited to in-frame clones, with some not included. This table holds roughly 130,000 clones, roughly nine tenths found once. A word on this clone: Its antigen remains unknown.

In germline, CDR1 is DFQATT, CDR2 SNEGSKA (reference sequence). CDR3 length: 16 residues. V lost 3 bases and J lost 0, with 12 bases in between. The TCR was taken from an adult in good health. This sequence joins TRBV20-1 and TRBJ2-6; D remains unclear. The sequencing here drew on peripheral blood, taken on day 0 of AZD1222 vaccination. CDR3 sequence: CSASGARLSGANVLTF. The CDR3 DNA reads as TGCAGTGCTAGTGGAGCGCGACTCTCTGGGGCCAACGTCCTGACTTTC.